This TCR beta chain is drawn from a study of T cell repertoires in cytomegalovirus infection. Notes on the study in general: Within the response measured ex vivo, HLA-C-restricted CMV-specific TCR beta clonotypes were dominant.

The germline CDR1 and CDR2 sequences are MNHEY and SVGAGI. V shed 7 bases and J shed 3 bases, with 12 bases lying between them. This CDR3 is 13 amino acids long. Points on this clonotype: Its antigen is unidentified.

TCRdb reprocessed the reads with MiXCR, giving one entry per CDR3 protein. The sample has approximately 990,000 distinct CDR3 sequences, under 40% seen once; the top ten hold around 15%. The chain employs TRBV6-5 and TRBJ2-5; D is possibly TRBD1 (5 bases). The source is a human donor in good health (CMV status not recorded). Some clones in this sample may be carry-over from other donors' samples. The material was cultured CD8+ T cells from PBMCs, obtained from culture after CMV antigen stimulation. This CDR3 is CASKGQVEETQYF. In nucleotides, the CDR3 is TGTGCCAGCAAGGGGCAGGTCGAAGAGACCCAGTACTTC.